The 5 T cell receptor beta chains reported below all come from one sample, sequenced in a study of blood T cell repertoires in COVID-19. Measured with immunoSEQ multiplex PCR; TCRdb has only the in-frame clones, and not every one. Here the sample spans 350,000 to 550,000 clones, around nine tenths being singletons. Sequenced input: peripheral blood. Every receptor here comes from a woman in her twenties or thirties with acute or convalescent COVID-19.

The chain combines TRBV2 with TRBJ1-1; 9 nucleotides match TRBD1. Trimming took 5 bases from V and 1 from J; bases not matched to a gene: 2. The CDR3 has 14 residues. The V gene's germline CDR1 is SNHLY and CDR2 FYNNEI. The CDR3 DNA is TGTGCCAGCAGTCCGGGACAGGGGAACACTGAAGCTTTCTTT. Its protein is CASSPGQGNTEAFF. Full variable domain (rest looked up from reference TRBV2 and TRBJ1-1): EPEVTQTPSHQVTQMGQEVILRCVPISNHLYFYWYRQILGQKVEFLVSFYNNEISEKSEIFDDQFSVERPDGSNFTLKIRSTKLEDSAMYFCASSPGQGNTEAFFGQGTRLTVV.

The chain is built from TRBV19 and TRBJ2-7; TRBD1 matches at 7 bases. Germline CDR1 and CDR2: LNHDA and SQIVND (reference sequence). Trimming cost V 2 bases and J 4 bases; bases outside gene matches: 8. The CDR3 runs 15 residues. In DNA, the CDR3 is TGTGCCAGTAGTATAATCTTTGAGGGGGCTTACGAGCAGTACTTC. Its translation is CASSIIFEGAYEQYF.

In nucleotides, the CDR3 is TGTGCCAGCAGCATCCGGACTAGCGGGGTGGGAGAGACCCAGTACTTC. It specifies CASSIRTSGVGETQYF. The chain employs TRBV7-9 and TRBJ2-5; 12 nucleotides line up with TRBD2. The V segment lost 5 bases and the J segment 4 bases; nucleotides outside the gene matches: 8. CDR1 and CDR2 (germline): SEHNR, FQNEAQ (reference sequence). This CDR3 is 16 amino acids long. The whole variable domain, remainder taken from reference TRBV7-9 and TRBJ2-5, is DTGVSQNPRHKITKRGQNVTFRCDPISEHNRLYWYRQTLGQGPEFLTYFQNEAQLEKSRLLSDRFSAERPKGSFSTLEIQRTEQGDSAMYLCASSIRTSGVGETQYFGPGTRLLVL.

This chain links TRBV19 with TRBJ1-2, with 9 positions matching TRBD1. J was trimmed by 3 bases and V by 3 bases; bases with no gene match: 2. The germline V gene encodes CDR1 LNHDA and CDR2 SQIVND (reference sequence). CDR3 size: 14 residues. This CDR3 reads CASSIWTGDYGYTF. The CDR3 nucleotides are TGTGCCAGTAGTATTTGGACAGGGGACTATGGCTACACCTTC.

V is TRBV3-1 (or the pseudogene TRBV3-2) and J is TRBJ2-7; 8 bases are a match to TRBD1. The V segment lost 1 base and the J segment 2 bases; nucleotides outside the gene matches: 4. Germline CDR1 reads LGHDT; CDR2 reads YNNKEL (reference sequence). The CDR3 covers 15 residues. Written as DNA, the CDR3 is TGTGCCAGCAGCCAAGTAACAGGGGGTCCCTACGAGCAGTACTTC. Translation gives CASSQVTGGPYEQYF.